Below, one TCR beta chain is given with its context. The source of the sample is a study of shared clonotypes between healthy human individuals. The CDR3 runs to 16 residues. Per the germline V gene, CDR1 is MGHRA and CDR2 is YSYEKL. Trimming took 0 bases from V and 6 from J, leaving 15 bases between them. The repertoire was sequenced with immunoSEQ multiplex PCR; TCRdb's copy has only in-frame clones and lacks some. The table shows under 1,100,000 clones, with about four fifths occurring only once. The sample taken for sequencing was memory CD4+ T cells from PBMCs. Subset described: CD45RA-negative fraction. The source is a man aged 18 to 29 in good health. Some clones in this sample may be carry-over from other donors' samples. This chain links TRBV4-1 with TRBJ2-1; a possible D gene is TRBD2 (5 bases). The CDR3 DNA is TGCGCCAGCAGCCAAGACGGATCGGCGCTAGCCAATGAGCAGTTCTTC. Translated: CASSQDGSALANEQFF.